This entry lists 23 T cell receptor beta chains sequenced from one sample in a study of blood T cell repertoires in COVID-19. Method: immunoSEQ multiplex PCR; TCRdb's copy keeps in-frame clones and lacks some. This sample has hundreds of thousands of clones, with over 80% found just once. The sample comprised peripheral blood. The receptors were gathered from a woman under 30 with acute or convalescent COVID-19.

The gene calls are TRBV27 and TRBJ2-7; 9 bases agree with TRBD1. The CDR3 runs 16 residues. Germline assignment: CDR1 MNHEY and CDR2 SMNVEV (reference sequence). V shed 5 bases, J shed 9 bases, and the junction held 17 bases outside the gene matches. The CDR3 protein is CASSPGIGQGTQGQYF. CDR3 nucleotide sequence: TGTGCCAGCAGTCCTGGTATAGGACAGGGGACGCAGGGGCAGTACTTC.

The table lists this clone with a count of one. The chain employs TRBV12-3 or TRBV12-4 and TRBJ2-7; the D gene is possibly TRBD1 (6 bases). With 6 bases removed from V and 9 bases from J, the gap between germline ends came to 18 bases. The CDR3 covers 13 residues. The CDR3 sequence: CASRPGAPSGQYF. The CDR3 DNA is TGTGCCAGCAGACCAGGGGCCCCTAGTGGGCAGTACTTC.

Of note for this clone: Other nucleotide sequences in the sample specify the same CDR3. This chain links TRBV30 with TRBJ1-1; no definite D call. CDR3 size: 10 residues. V lost 8 bases to trimming and J lost 0 bases, with 4 bases between them. Germline V CDR1 and CDR2: GTSNPN, SVGIG (reference sequence). The CDR3 coding sequence is TGTGCCCTAATGAACACTGAAGCTTTCTTT. This codes for CALMNTEAFF.

The CDR3 protein is CASGLQTGTGNTIYF. The CDR3 bases are TGTGCCAGCGGACTCCAGACAGGAACTGGAAACACCATATATTTT. The J gene is TRBJ1-3, the V gene TRBV7-2, with a weak D call TRBD1 (6 bases). CDR1 is SGHTA, CDR2 FQGNSA, per germline. V shed 8 bases and J shed 2 bases, with 16 bases lying between them. This CDR3 region has 15 residues.

The count of this clone is one. V gene TRBV7-9 combines with J gene TRBJ2-3; D is undetermined. Germline V lookup: CDR1 SEHNR, CDR2 FQNEAQ (reference sequence). The germline V and J ends were trimmed by 5 bases and 1 base, with 19 bases remaining between them. CDR3 size: 17 residues. CDR3 loop: CASSPAGRSAGTDTQYF. The CDR3, as DNA: TGTGCCAGCAGCCCCGCCGGCCGGAGCGCTGGCACAGATACGCAGTATTTT.

V gene TRBV19 combines with J gene TRBJ1-6; D is unresolved. This CDR3 is built from 17 residues. V lost 4 bases to trimming and J lost 0 bases, with 13 bases between them. Germline CDR1 is LNHDA and CDR2 is SQIVND (reference sequence). The CDR3 reads CASSTRRESSYNSPLHF. The CDR3 nucleotides read TGTGCCAGTAGTACCCGGCGGGAGAGCTCCTATAATTCACCCCTCCACTTT.

This sequence joins TRBV5-4 and TRBJ1-2; perhaps TRBD1 as D (6 bases). Per germline, CDR1 SGHNT and CDR2 YYREEE (reference sequence). Trimming removed 4 bases at V and 4 bases at J, with 11 bases between. The CDR3 consists of 13 residues. The CDR3 nucleotides read TGTGCCAGCAGCCAACAGGGCCCCTATGGCTACACCTTC. Its protein is CASSQQGPYGYTF. The full variable domain, with the rest looked up from reference TRBV5-4 and TRBJ1-2, is ETGVTQSPTHLIKTRGQQVTLRCSSQSGHNTVSWYQQALGQGPQFIFQYYREEENGRGNFPPRFSGLQFPNYSSELNVNALELDDSALYLCASSQQGPYGYTFGSGTRLTVV.

This chain connects TRBV27 to TRBJ2-7; D might be TRBD2 (7 bases). Per the germline V gene, CDR1 is MNHEY and CDR2 is SMNVEV (reference sequence). The CDR3 contains 13 residues. V was cut by 6 bases and J by 7 bases, with 16 bases left in between. CDR3 residues: CASRRGGAQEQYF. CDR3 bases: TGTGCCAGCAGGCGAGGGGGGGCGCAAGAGCAGTACTTC.

This sequence joins TRBV5-6 and TRBJ1-5; 8 bases are a match to TRBD1. Looked up from germline, CDR1 is SGHDT and CDR2 is YYEEEE. V trimming: 0 bases; J trimming: 6 bases; junction bases outside the gene matches: 2. The CDR3 has 14 residues. CDR3 residues: CASSLAGGLQPQHF. Here the CDR3 DNA reads TGTGCCAGCAGCTTGGCAGGGGGCCTTCAGCCCCAGCATTTT.

This sequence joins TRBV19 and TRBJ1-5; 10 bases are a match to TRBD1. The germline V gene encodes CDR1 LNHDA and CDR2 SQIVND (reference sequence). This CDR3 spans 15 amino acids. V gave up 3 bases and J gave up 7 bases; unmatched junction bases: 6. CDR3 in DNA: TGTGCCAGTAGTATGGGACAGGGGTCCGGACAGCCCCAGCATTTT. This gives the protein CASSMGQGSGQPQHF.

V and J are TRBV2 and TRBJ1-5, with D possibly being TRBD1 (6 bases). CDR1 is SNHLY, CDR2 FYNNEI, per germline. V lost 11 bases to trimming and J lost 4 bases, with 21 bases between them. The CDR3 has 15 residues. Here the CDR3 reads CAGSPGGGPNQPQHF. The CDR3 DNA reads as TGTGCCGGATCCCCGGGCGGGGGGCCGAATCAGCCCCAGCATTTT.

The chain employs TRBV30 and TRBJ1-3; no clear D. The germline V and J ends were trimmed by 4 bases and 0 bases, with 16 bases remaining between them. The germline V gene has CDR1 GTSNPN and CDR2 SVGIG (reference sequence). CDR3 length equals 16 residues. The CDR3 region has the DNA TGTGCCTGGAAAGGCTTGGGCAGCAACTCTGGAAACACCATATATTTT. Translating gives CAWKGLGSNSGNTIYF.

The chain is built from TRBV21-1 and TRBJ1-2; TRBD1, the table's D call, lacks a check against the DNA. TRBV21-1 is a pseudogene locus. The CDR3 is 15 residues long. In DNA, the CDR3 is TGTGCCAGCAGCGTCCCCGGGACAGGCTTTTATGGCTACACCTTC. Translating it yields CASSVPGTGFYGYTF.

The genes are TRBV3-1 (or the pseudogene TRBV3-2) and TRBJ2-1, with 7 nucleotides matching TRBD2. The germline V gene encodes CDR1 LGHDT and CDR2 YNNKEL (reference sequence). The length of the CDR3 is 16 residues. Losses at the gene ends were 4 bases for V and 3 bases for J; bases not matched to a gene: 9. The CDR3 DNA sequence: TGTGCCAGCAGCCCTAAGCGGGGAGTGCTCTACAATGAGCAGTTCTTC. Residues: CASSPKRGVLYNEQFF.

This chain joins TRBV24-1 and TRBJ1-4; the match to TRBD1 covers 8 bases. Trimming removed 7 bases from V and 5 bases from J; junction bases left unmatched: 5. The CDR3 has 14 residues. Germline loops: CDR1 KGHDR, CDR2 SFDVKD. Here the CDR3 reads CATSGQGNNEKLFF. As DNA, the CDR3 is TGTGCCACCAGCGGACAGGGAAACAATGAAAAACTGTTTTTT.

V gene TRBV24-1 combines with J gene TRBJ1-2; 8 positions match TRBD1. In germline, CDR1 is KGHDR, CDR2 SFDVKD. The J segment lost 6 bases and the V segment lost 4 bases, leaving 6 bases of the junction unmatched. CDR3 length equals 14 residues. The CDR3 sequence is CATSDPGGFDGYTF. The DNA of the CDR3 is TGTGCCACCAGTGACCCAGGGGGCTTCGATGGCTACACCTTC.

Written as DNA, the CDR3 is TGTGCCAGCAGCCATGTGGGAATTAGCGCGGGGGGGACCTACGAGCAGTACTTC. It translates to CASSHVGISAGGTYEQYF. The rearrangement joins TRBV14 to TRBJ2-7; the match to TRBD2 covers 9 bases. Germline CDR1 reads SGHDN; CDR2 reads FVKESK. The CDR3 is 18 amino acids. J lost 2 bases, V lost 3 bases, and 14 bases had no gene match. Supplemented by reference TRBV14 and TRBJ2-7, the full variable domain reads EAGVTQFPSHSVIEKGQTVTLRCDPISGHDNLYWYRRVMGKEIKFLLHFVKESKQDESGMPNNRFLAERTGGTYSTLKVQPAELEDSGVYFCASSHVGISAGGTYEQYFGPGTRLTVT.

The V call is TRBV18, the J call TRBJ1-1, with TRBD1 identical over 8 bases. V lost 6 bases and J lost 0; bases outside the gene matches: 9. The CDR3 sequence is 16 residues long. Germline V lookup: CDR1 KGHSH, CDR2 LQKENI. The DNA for the CDR3 is TGTGCCAGCTCGGTCAGGGGGCTTGGGATGAACACTGAAGCTTTCTTT. This sequence encodes CASSVRGLGMNTEAFF.

The rearrangement joins TRBV11-2 to TRBJ1-2; no clear D. CDR3 length equals 15 residues. V lost 5 bases to trimming and J lost 7 bases, with 20 bases between them. Looked up from germline, CDR1 is SGHAT and CDR2 is FQNNGV. The CDR3 region is CASSPILGRAGGYTF. In DNA, the CDR3 is TGTGCCAGCAGCCCAATCCTGGGGAGGGCGGGTGGCTACACCTTC.

This chain joins TRBV6-5 and TRBJ1-2, with a weak D call TRBD1 (5 bases). Germline CDR1 and CDR2: MNHEY and SVGAGI. CDR3 length equals 14 residues. V lost 2 bases, J lost 9 bases, and 16 bases lay in between. CDR3 DNA sequence: TGTGCCAGCAGTTACGGGCAGGGCTGGTTGAGCTACACCTTC. This encodes CASSYGQGWLSYTF.

This rearrangement joins TRBV5-1 to TRBJ2-5; 9 nucleotides line up with TRBD2. V lost 3 bases, J lost 0 bases, and 6 bases stayed unmatched. The CDR3 contains 16 residues. Germline CDR1 reads SGHRS; CDR2 reads YFSETQ. The CDR3 reads CASSYPSGDYQETQYF. The CDR3 nucleotides read TGCGCCAGCAGCTACCCTAGCGGGGACTACCAAGAGACCCAGTACTTC.

Concerning this clone itself: With a much larger clone just one base away, this may be a read error. Other DNA sequences within the sample encode an identical CDR3. V and J are TRBV5-4 and TRBJ1-1; 8 bases align to TRBD1. The CDR3 runs to 13 residues. V gave up 1 base and J gave up 4 bases; unmatched junction bases: 0. Germline-derived CDR1 and CDR2 are SGHNT and YYREEE (reference sequence). CDR3 amino acids: CASSLTGGTEAFF. Here the CDR3 DNA reads TGTGCCAGCAGCTTGACAGGGGGCACTGAAGCTTTCTTT.

The chain links TRBV10-2 to TRBJ1-2, with a weak D call TRBD1 (6 bases). The V end was cut by 0 bases, the J end by 0 bases, with 11 bases between. Germline CDR1 WSHSY, CDR2 SAAADI. This CDR3 spans 16 amino acids. The CDR3 sequence: CASSESTNRANYGYTF. The CDR3 coding sequence is TGCGCCAGCAGTGAGTCGACTAACAGGGCTAACTATGGCTACACCTTC.